The present T cell receptor (beta chain) was sequenced within a study of regulatory T cells in long-lasting Graves disease (dated by TCRdb to the early 2020s). About the study as a whole: To count as having persistent Graves' disease, a patient had to have received antithyroid drug treatment for over 5 years with TSH receptor autoantibodies remaining persistently positive. Persistent Graves' disease patients were compared with newly diagnosed Graves' disease patients by peripheral blood TCR sequencing and RNA sequencing. Persistent Graves' disease patients in the clinical cohort had taken antithyroid drugs for about 9.7 years on average. The study took place in China and was registered as a clinical trial. A total of roughly 35 samples underwent TCR sequencing, from about 13 patients with persistent Graves' disease and some 20 patients with newly diagnosed Graves' disease. The investigation overall reported the following: As a limitation, the authors acknowledged that the small sample size may reduce accuracy. Only peripheral blood was studied, because thyroid tissue, the primary lesion, was inaccessible. Sequencing and analysis were limited to the TCR beta chain. Lower TCR Shannon entropy and fewer highly expanded clones were observed in persistent Graves' disease patients than in newly diagnosed patients, which suggested clonal expansion. A larger number of public clonotypes was shared among persistent patients (approximately 2,600) than among newly diagnosed patients (around 880).

About this clonotype: The clone's antigen remains unknown. There are no base qualities to consult, and no much larger clone falls within one base.

The meaning of the sample's time point label: persistent/refractory GD, antithyroid drugs over 5 years with positive TRAb. RNA was extracted from PBMCs in TRIzol for both TCR sequencing and RNA sequencing. The diagnosis of Graves' disease followed American Thyroid Association guidelines. Recruitment of patients was carried out at an endocrinology department in Xi'an, China. From each patient, 8 to 10 milliliters of peripheral blood was collected into an EDTA anticoagulant tube. PBMCs were isolated by Ficoll Paque Plus density gradient separation without further T cell sorting. An Agilent 2100 Bioanalyzer and agarose gel were used to check RNA quality, and a NanoDrop 2000 was used to measure RNA concentration. Receptor amplification or capture employed multiplex PCR. TCRdb records Illumina HiSeq 4000 as the sequencer. iRepertoire HTBI primers and Arm-PCR amplification of CDR3 regions were used to construct TCR beta libraries. Before sequencing, the PCR products underwent gel purification. From the authors' description of their analysis: Gene usage analysis of CDR3 amino acid clonotypes relied on the 55 to 80 TRBV and about 13 TRBJ segments identified across samples. Filtered high-quality paired reads were merged into contigs using COPE and FqMerger. Contigs were aligned with BLAST to IMGT TRBV, TRBD and TRBJ reference genes, and CDR3 was defined per IMGT. Highly expanded clones were defined as clonotypes with a frequency above 0.1%. Shannon entropy was used to measure repertoire diversity, and the Gini coefficient was used to measure V-J evenness. Public clonotypes were defined as clonotypes shared by more than one individual. TCRdb reanalyzed the raw reads on its own, using fastp at Q25 for trimming and MiXCR for clone calling, and kept in-frame beta chains. Rows with one shared CDR3 protein collapse into an entry with the most common genes and DNA. TCRdb's processing, not the authors', yielded these V and J calls. Within this sample are about 430,000 distinct CDR3 sequences, with roughly a fifth of them counted one time only. Approximately 14% of the sample goes to the ten largest clones.

This sequence originates from a female donor with Graves disease. This material consisted of peripheral blood mononuclear cells (PBMCs), taken when the disease was refractory, from a patient treated with antithyroid drugs.

The bases are TGTGCCAGCAGCCCTGGGAGGGGCAGCTACCAAGAGACCCAGTACTTC. This encodes CASSPGRGSYQETQYF. The rearranged segments are TRBV5-4 and TRBJ2-5, and 7 junction bases match TRBD2. Based on the germline V gene (reference sequence), the CDR1 and CDR2 sequences are SGHNT and YYREEE. Taken from cysteine to phenylalanine, the CDR3 has 16 residues. Just the 48-base CDR3 DNA is kept, in frame starting at base 1. Germline trimming: 4 bases from V, 0 bases from J; junction bases outside gene matches: 9. With the rest looked up from the reference TRBV5-4 and TRBJ2-5 genes rather than sequenced, the full variable domain is ETGVTQSPTHLIKTRGQQVTLRCSSQSGHNTVSWYQQALGQGPQFIFQYYREEENGRGNFPPRFSGLQFPNYSSELNVNALELDDSALYLCASSPGRGSYQETQYFGPGTRLLVL.